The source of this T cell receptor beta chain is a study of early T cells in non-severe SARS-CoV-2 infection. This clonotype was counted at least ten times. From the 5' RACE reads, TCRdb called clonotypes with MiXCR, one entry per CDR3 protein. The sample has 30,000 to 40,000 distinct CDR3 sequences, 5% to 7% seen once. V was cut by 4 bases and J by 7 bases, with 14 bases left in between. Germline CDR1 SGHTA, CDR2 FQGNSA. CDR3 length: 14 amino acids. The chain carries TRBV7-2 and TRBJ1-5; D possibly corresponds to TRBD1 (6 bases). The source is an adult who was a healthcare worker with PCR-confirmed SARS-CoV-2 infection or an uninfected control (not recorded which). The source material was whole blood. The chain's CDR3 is CASSYTGSKQPQHF. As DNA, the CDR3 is TGTGCCAGCAGCTATACAGGGTCTAAGCAGCCCCAGCATTTT.